This T cell receptor beta chain was sequenced for a study of cytomegalovirus exposure and HLA in healthy donors. The study's findings and limits: Several of the most significant clusters appeared linked to common viral pathogens, based on a later analysis.

Worth noting for this clone: Its antigen is unknown.

PCR used 60 Vbeta primers and 13 Jbeta primers. The assay was immunoSEQ multiplex PCR, and TCRdb's table has in-frame clones only and misses some. The sample holds fewer than 85,000 clones, around 70% seen once. This CDR3 has 13 amino acids. V shed 4 bases, J shed 7 bases, and the junction held 4 bases outside the gene matches. The rearrangement links TRBV6-7 to TRBJ1-5; TRBD1 matches 7 bases. TRBV6-7 is an ORF, and what it does is uncertain. The source of this sequence is a woman between 35 and 50 years old in good health and CMV-seropositive. Sequencing was performed on PBMCs. DNA of the CDR3: TGTGCCAGCAGTTTACAGGGGAAGCAGCCCCAGCATTTT. Amino acid sequence: CASSLQGKQPQHF.